The clone carrying this TCR beta chain was seen at least ten times. Its antigen is not identified. The sample is drawn from a study of T cell repertoires in cytomegalovirus infection. The V and J ends lost 3 bases and 1 base respectively, with 16 bases between them. There are 16 residues in the CDR3. CDR1 and CDR2 from the germline V gene are SGHDT and YYEEEE. TCRdb recomputed calls from the reads with MiXCR, one row per CDR3 protein. The sample holds around 300,000 distinct CDR3 sequences, about 20% seen once. The sequence was collected from a human donor in good health (CMV status not recorded). Some clones in this sample may be carry-over from other donors' samples. The starting material was cultured PBMCs, obtained from culture after CMV antigen stimulation. V and J are TRBV5-6 and TRBJ2-5; a weak D match, TRBD2 (6 bases). CDR3 coding DNA: TGTGCCAGCAGCTCCAGACCCGGAGGGGTCCAAGAGACCCAGTACTTC. It encodes CASSSRPGGVQETQYF.